The 4 T cell receptor beta chains below all came from one sample that was sequenced in a study of CD8 T cells in ankylosing spondylitis. TCRdb re-analysed the 5' RACE reads in MiXCR, keeping a single row per CDR3 protein. The sample records about 250,000 distinct CDR3 sequences, roughly 10% being singletons. The sample consisted of blood, either unsorted or a sorted T cell fraction (not recorded which). The receptors here all came from a male donor with ankylosing spondylitis or in good health (not recorded which).

This clonotype showed up many times. V usage is TRBV20-1 and J usage is TRBJ2-5; 10 bases align to TRBD1. J was trimmed by 3 bases and V by 3 bases; bases with no gene match: 16. Per germline, CDR1 DFQATT and CDR2 SNEGSKA (reference sequence). The CDR3 covers 18 residues. CDR3 in amino acids: CSARISPPTGGMEETQYF. For the CDR3, the DNA is TGCAGTGCTAGGATTTCCCCTCCGACAGGGGGCATGGAAGAGACCCAGTACTTC.

This clonotype was recorded at least ten times. The V call is TRBV5-1, the J call TRBJ2-5, with 7 bases lining up with TRBD2. The germline V gene has CDR1 SGHRS and CDR2 YFSETQ. The CDR3 length is 16 residues. With 0 bases clipped from V and 5 bases from J, the junction kept 10 bases outside the gene matches. The CDR3 region is CASSLDSGGGSETQYF. In nucleotides, the CDR3 is TGCGCCAGCAGCTTGGATTCGGGGGGAGGTTCGGAGACCCAGTACTTC.

V is TRBV20-1 and J is TRBJ2-3; the match to TRBD2 covers 7 bases. The CDR3 runs to 13 residues. After removal of 3 bases from V and 5 bases from J, the junction contained 5 bases not matched to a gene. The germline V gene has CDR1 DFQATT and CDR2 SNEGSKA (reference sequence). CDR3 coding DNA: TGCAGTGCTAGGCCACGGGGGGTAGATACGCAGTATTTT. Protein: CSARPRGVDTQYF.

The chain joins TRBV5-1 to TRBJ2-1; D is uncertain. V was trimmed by 0 bases and J by 11 bases, leaving 12 bases between them. The CDR3 is 13 amino acids. CDR1 SGHRS and CDR2 YFSETQ come from the germline V gene. CDR3 bases: TGCGCCAGCAGCTTGGTCGAGGCCGGAAAGCAGTTCTTC. Amino acid sequence: CASSLVEAGKQFF.